This TCR beta chain was found in a study of post-analysis software for immune sequencing data. Study background: Secondary progressive, relapsing-remitting and progressive-relapsing multiple sclerosis were among the included disease courses.

Notes on this clonotype: Its target is not known.

TCR beta libraries were prepared from cDNA with unique molecular identifiers. Input populations of roughly 1 to 11 million T cells gave rise to approximately 500,000 cDNA molecules. TCRdb re-analysed the PCR reads in MiXCR, keeping a single row per CDR3 protein. Counted here are about 540,000 distinct CDR3 sequences, 34% occurring once; the ten biggest clones make up less than 6%. Study-level points and caveats: Batch-matched samples strongly co-clustered by F measure. Patients had higher frequencies than controls of four to six TRBV segments, including TRBV5-6, TRBV5-1 and TRBV20-1. Normalized Chao1 diversity was significantly lower in multiple sclerosis patients than in controls.

Germline CDR1 and CDR2: MRHNA and SNTAGT. V lost 6 bases and J 4 bases, leaving 9 bases between the germline ends. The CDR3 is 12 residues long. The receptor's source is a girl between 2 and 17 years old with multiple sclerosis. Sequenced material: blood. The rearrangement joins TRBV6-4 to TRBJ1-2; the D is unclear. The CDR3 sequence is CASSNAGYGYTF. The DNA of the CDR3 is TGTGCCAGCAGCAACGCGGGCTATGGCTACACCTTC.